Below, 12 T cell receptor beta chains from the same sample are listed, as sequenced in a study of T cells in Graves' hyperthyroidism and ophthalmopathy. Amplification targeted TCR beta CDR3 regions from RNA transcripts. Researchers ran a first-round RT-PCR on the TCR CDR3 using the HTBI primer set. TCRdb used MiXCR to reprocess the multiplex PCR reads, holding one entry per CDR3 protein. The table includes 400,000 to 500,000 distinct CDR3 sequences, roughly 13% detected once. Sample: blood. The receptors here all came from a woman under 30 with Graves' hyperthyroidism.

This clonotype has only a few counts. A read error is possible here, since a much larger clone lies one base away. The CDR3 carries no conserved terminal phenylalanine or tryptophan, so it likely arises from a read error. This chain links TRBV12-3 or TRBV12-4 with TRBJ2-7; D is ambiguous. The CDR3 has 14 amino acids. V shed 8 bases and J shed 2 bases, with 16 bases lying between them. Here the CDR3 reads CASSPPSGPYEQYL. The CDR3, as DNA: TGTGCCAGCTCACCCCCCTCCGGGCCCTACGAGCAGTACCTC.

The chain recombines TRBV25-1 with TRBJ2-5; no reliable D call. Germline CDR1 is MGHDK and CDR2 is SYGVNS. The CDR3 has 11 residues. Trimming stripped 2 bases from V and 7 bases from J, with 5 bases between. The DNA of the CDR3 is TGTGCCAGCAGTGAAGGGTCGACCCAGTACTTC. It codes for CASSEGSTQYF.

The chain carries TRBV7-9 and TRBJ1-3; TRBD1 might be the D (5 bases). The CDR3 has 15 residues. Germline CDR1 reads SEHNR; CDR2 reads FQNEAQ (reference sequence). V was trimmed by 5 bases and J by 4 bases, leaving 15 bases between them. This CDR3 is CASSPRRGRGNTIYF. For the CDR3, the DNA is TGTGCCAGCAGCCCACGAAGGGGCCGCGGAAACACCATATATTTT.

V is TRBV2 and J is TRBJ1-2, with TRBD1 matching 9 bases. The CDR3 loop spans 15 amino acids. The germline V gene has CDR1 SNHLY and CDR2 FYNNEI. V lost 2 bases to trimming and J lost 8 bases; unmatched junction nucleotides: 9. The CDR3, as DNA: TGTGCCAGCAGTGAAACAGGGGGCGTTTTAGAAGGCTACACCTTC. It is translated as CASSETGGVLEGYTF.

This clonotype was found many times. The V call is TRBV28, the J call TRBJ1-2; D remains ambiguous. The germline CDR1 and CDR2 sequences are MDHEN and SYDVKM. The V and J ends lost 2 bases and 9 bases respectively, with 7 bases between them. The CDR3 is 11 residues long. CDR3 nucleotides: TGTGCCAGCAGTTTACGTGAGAGCTACACCTTC. Its translation: CASSLRESYTF.

On this clonotype itself: A read error may be the cause here, since a much bigger clone is one base away. The V and J genes are TRBV30 and TRBJ2-2; tentatively, D is TRBD2 (5 bases). The CDR3 covers 12 residues. Germline-derived CDR1 and CDR2 are GTSNPN and SVGIG (reference sequence). The CDR3 DNA reads as TGTGCCTGGAGTGACGTCACCGGGGAGCCGTTTTTT. This sequence encodes CAWSDVTGEPFF. The full variable domain, completed using reference TRBV30 and TRBJ2-2, is SQTIHQWPATLVQPVGSPLSLECTVEGTSNPNLYWYRQAAGRGLQLLFYSVGIGQISSEVPQNLSASRPQDRQFILSSKKLLLSDSGFYLCAWSDVTGEPFFGEGSRLTVL.

The V gene is TRBV19, the J gene TRBJ2-7; 7 bases align to TRBD1. The V segment lost 3 bases and the J segment 6 bases; nucleotides outside the gene matches: 5. The germline V gene has CDR1 LNHDA and CDR2 SQIVND (reference sequence). The CDR3 contains 13 residues. The CDR3 DNA reads as TGTGCCAGTAGTATGGCCTCAGGGGGCGAGCAGTACTTC. Translating it yields CASSMASGGEQYF.

This clonotype has a count of ten or more. V is TRBV30 and J is TRBJ2-4; D is perhaps TRBD1 (6 bases). This CDR3 is built from 12 residues. V was clipped by 3 bases and J by 8 bases, with 11 bases between them. CDR1 is GTSNPN and CDR2 is SVGIG in the germline V gene (reference sequence). The CDR3 spells CAWRTGTHIQYF. The DNA of the CDR3 is TGTGCCTGGAGAACAGGGACGCACATTCAGTACTTC.

This clonotype was detected many times. This chain links TRBV7-2 with TRBJ2-7, with D possibly TRBD2 on 6 matching bases. Germline V gene sequence: CDR1 SGHTA, CDR2 FQGNSA. CDR3 length: 16 amino acids. V was clipped by 0 bases and J by 7 bases, with 19 bases between them. The CDR3 spells CASSLAGVELGGEQYF. CDR3 nucleotides: TGTGCCAGCAGCTTAGCGGGGGTCGAGCTGGGGGGAGAGCAGTACTTC.

V is TRBV3-1 and J is TRBJ2-3; D is possibly TRBD1 (5 bases). Trimming shortened V by 1 base and J by 1 base, and 9 bases separated the two germline ends. The CDR3 has 15 residues. Germline CDR1 and CDR2: LGHDT and YNNKEL (reference sequence). CDR3 amino acids: CASSQVLGGTDTQYF. CDR3 DNA sequence: TGTGCCAGCAGCCAAGTCCTAGGGGGCACAGATACGCAGTATTTT.

The chain employs TRBV19 and TRBJ2-6; D remains unclear. CDR3 length equals 17 residues. Germline CDR1 reads LNHDA; CDR2 reads SQIVND (reference sequence). Trimming stripped 5 bases from V and 4 bases from J, with 18 bases between. CDR3 residues: CASSPVIGSGGANVLTF. CDR3 DNA sequence: TGTGCCAGTAGTCCCGTTATCGGTTCGGGCGGGGCCAACGTCCTGACTTTC.

In its sample, this clonotype was seen many times. V is TRBV28 and J is TRBJ2-3; TRBD2 is a possible D gene (6 bases). Trimming pared 2 bases from V and 5 bases from J, leaving 11 bases between. CDR1 is MDHEN and CDR2 is SYDVKM in the germline V gene. The CDR3 covers 14 residues. The CDR3 region has the DNA TGTGCCAGCAGTTTACTGCGGAGGGGAGATACGCAGTATTTT. Translated: CASSLLRRGDTQYF.